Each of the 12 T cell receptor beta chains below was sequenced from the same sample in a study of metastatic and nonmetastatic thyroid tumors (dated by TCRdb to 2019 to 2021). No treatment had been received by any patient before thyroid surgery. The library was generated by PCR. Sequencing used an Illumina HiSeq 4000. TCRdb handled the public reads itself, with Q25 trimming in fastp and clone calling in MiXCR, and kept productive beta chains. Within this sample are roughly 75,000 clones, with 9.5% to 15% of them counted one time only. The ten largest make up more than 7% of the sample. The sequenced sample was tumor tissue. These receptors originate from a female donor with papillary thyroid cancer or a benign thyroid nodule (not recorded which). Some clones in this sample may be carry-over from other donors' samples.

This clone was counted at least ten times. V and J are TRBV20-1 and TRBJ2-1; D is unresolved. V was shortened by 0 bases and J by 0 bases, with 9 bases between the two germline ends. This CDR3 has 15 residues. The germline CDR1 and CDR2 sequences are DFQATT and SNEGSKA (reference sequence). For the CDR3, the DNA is TGCAGTGCTAGAGATAGACGGATCTCCTACAATGAGCAGTTCTTC. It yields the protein CSARDRRISYNEQFF.

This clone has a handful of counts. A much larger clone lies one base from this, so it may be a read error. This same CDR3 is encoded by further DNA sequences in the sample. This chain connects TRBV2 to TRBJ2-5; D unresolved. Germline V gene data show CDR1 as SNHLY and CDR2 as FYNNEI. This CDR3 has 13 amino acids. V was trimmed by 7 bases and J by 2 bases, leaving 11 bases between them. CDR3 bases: TGTGCCAGCAAAAAAGGACGGCAAGAGACCCAGTACTTC. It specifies CASKKGRQETQYF.

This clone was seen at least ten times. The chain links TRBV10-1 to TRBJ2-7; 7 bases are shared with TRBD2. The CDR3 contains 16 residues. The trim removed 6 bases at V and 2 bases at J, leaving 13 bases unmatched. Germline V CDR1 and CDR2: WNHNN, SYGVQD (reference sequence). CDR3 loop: CASRGVREIGAYEQYF. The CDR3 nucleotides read TGCGCCAGCAGGGGGGTGCGGGAGATTGGGGCCTACGAGCAGTACTTC.

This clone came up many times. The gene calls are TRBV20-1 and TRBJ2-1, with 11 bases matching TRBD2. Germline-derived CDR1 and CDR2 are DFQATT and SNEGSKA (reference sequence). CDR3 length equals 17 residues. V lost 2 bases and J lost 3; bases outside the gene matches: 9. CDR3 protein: CSARTSGRIAGYNEQFF. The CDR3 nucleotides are TGCAGTGCTAGAACTAGCGGGAGAATCGCTGGCTACAATGAGCAGTTCTTC.

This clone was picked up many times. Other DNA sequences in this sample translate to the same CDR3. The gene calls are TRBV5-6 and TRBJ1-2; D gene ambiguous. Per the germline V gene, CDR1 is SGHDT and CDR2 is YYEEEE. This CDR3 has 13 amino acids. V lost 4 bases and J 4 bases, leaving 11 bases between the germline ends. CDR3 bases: TGTGCCAGCAGCCCACAACGCGGCTATGGCTACACCTTC. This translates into CASSPQRGYGYTF.

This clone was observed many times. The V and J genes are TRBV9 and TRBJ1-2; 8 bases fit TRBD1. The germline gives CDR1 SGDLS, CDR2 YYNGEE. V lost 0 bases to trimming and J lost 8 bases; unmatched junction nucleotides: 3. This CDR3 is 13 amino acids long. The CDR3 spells CASSVVTGGGYTF. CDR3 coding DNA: TGTGCCAGCAGCGTAGTAACAGGGGGAGGCTACACCTTC.

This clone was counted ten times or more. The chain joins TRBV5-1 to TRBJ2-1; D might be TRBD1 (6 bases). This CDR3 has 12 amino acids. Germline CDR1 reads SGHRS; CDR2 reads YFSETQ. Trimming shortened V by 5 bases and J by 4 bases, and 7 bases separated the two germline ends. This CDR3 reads CASRRGYNEQFF. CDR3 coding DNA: TGCGCCAGCAGGAGGGGGTACAATGAGCAGTTCTTC.

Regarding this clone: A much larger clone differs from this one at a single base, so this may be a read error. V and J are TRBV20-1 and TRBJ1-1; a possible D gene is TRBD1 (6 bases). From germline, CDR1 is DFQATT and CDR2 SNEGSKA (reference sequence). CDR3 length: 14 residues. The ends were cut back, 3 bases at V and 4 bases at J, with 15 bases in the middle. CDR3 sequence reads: CSASGPLGGTEAFF. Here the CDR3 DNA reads TGCAGTGCTAGTGGGCCATTAGGGGGCACTGAAGCTTTCTTT.

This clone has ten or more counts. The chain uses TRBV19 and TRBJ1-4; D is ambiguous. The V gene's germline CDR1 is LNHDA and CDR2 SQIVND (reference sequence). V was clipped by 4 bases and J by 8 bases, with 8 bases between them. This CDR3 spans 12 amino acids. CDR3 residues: CASSNGVEKLFF. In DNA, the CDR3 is TGTGCCAGTAGTAACGGGGTCGAAAAACTGTTTTTT.

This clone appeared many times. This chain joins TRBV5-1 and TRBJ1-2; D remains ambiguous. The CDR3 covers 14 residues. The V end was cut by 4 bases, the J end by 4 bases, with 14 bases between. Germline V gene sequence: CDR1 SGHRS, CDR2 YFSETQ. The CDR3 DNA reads TGCGCCAGCAGCCCGGAGGGTGGAGGCTATGGCTACACCTTC. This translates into CASSPEGGGYGYTF.

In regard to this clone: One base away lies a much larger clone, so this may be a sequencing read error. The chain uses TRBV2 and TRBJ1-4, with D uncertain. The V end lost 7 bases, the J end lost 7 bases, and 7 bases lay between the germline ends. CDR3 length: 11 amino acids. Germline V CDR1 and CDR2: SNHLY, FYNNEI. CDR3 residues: CASIVTEKLFF. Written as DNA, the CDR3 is TGTGCCAGCATAGTAACTGAAAAACTGTTTTTT.

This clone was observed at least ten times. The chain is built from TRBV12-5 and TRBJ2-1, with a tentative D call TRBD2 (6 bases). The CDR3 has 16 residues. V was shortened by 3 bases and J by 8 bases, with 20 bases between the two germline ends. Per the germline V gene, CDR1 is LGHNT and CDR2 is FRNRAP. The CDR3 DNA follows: TGTGCTAGTGGTTTTATGGCGGGGAACGGGGCCGATGAGCAGTTCTTC. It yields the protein CASGFMAGNGADEQFF.